One sample yielded the 2 T cell receptor beta chains listed below, sequenced in a study of cytomegalovirus exposure and HLA in healthy donors. PCR primers comprised 60 Vbeta and 13 Jbeta primers. Assay used: immunoSEQ multiplex PCR; TCRdb lists only in-frame clones, some missing. Of roughly 160,000 clones in the sample, about four fifths were seen once. The sequenced sample was PBMCs. The receptor source for this set is a male donor in good health and CMV-seropositive.

Only a few counts were recorded for this clone. The chain uses TRBV4-1 and TRBJ1-1; TRBD1 matches at 7 bases. V was clipped by 1 base and J by 11 bases; unmatched bases: 16. CDR3 length: 16 residues. The germline gives CDR1 MGHRA, CDR2 YSYEKL. The CDR3 is CASSQVETGSLSVAFF. In DNA, the CDR3 is TGCGCCAGCAGCCAAGTTGAGACAGGGAGCTTATCGGTCGCTTTCTTT.

The chain carries TRBV5-1 and TRBJ1-2, with 9 bases that match TRBD1. There are 14 residues in the CDR3. Germline-derived CDR1 and CDR2 are SGHRS and YFSETQ. J was trimmed by 7 bases and V by 3 bases; bases with no gene match: 7. CDR3 DNA: TGCGCCAGCAGCTCCTCCGGGACAGGGTTTGGCTACACCTTC. Protein sequence: CASSSSGTGFGYTF. Together with reference TRBV5-1 and TRBJ1-2, the CDR3 gives the full variable domain: KAGVTQTPRYLIKTRGQQVTLSCSPISGHRSVSWYQQTPGQGLQFLFEYFSETQRNKGNFPGRFSGRQFSNSRSEMNVSTLELGDSALYLCASSSSGTGFGYTFGSGTRLTVV.